Each of the 6 T cell receptor beta chains below was sequenced from the same sample in a study of CD8 T cells in Susac syndrome. RNA in amounts of roughly 0.5 to 1 ug was reverse transcribed with random hexamers. TCRdb re-derived calls from the immunoSEQ multiplex PCR reads in MiXCR, one entry per CDR3 protein. The table shows approximately 170,000 distinct CDR3 sequences, with about 91% occurring only once. The sample taken for sequencing was CD4+ T cells from PBMCs. The receptors here all came from a human donor in good health.

This sequence joins TRBV3-1 and TRBJ2-7; D unclear. The V gene lost 5 bases and the J gene lost 10 bases, with 15 bases spanning the gap. Germline CDR1 is LGHDT and CDR2 is YNNKEL (reference sequence). The CDR3 length is 12 residues. The CDR3 DNA follows: TGTGCCAGCAGCGACACTGCAACGCGCCAGTACTTC. This codes for CASSDTATRQYF.

This clonotype was detected once. The chain couples TRBV9 to TRBJ2-2, with 7 bases identical to TRBD1. CDR3 length equals 15 residues. Trimming cost V 3 bases and J 6 bases; bases outside gene matches: 8. Germline loops: CDR1 SGDLS, CDR2 YYNGEE. CDR3 DNA sequence: TGTGCCAGCAGCGCCAGACAGGGAGTAGCCGGGGAGCTGTTTTTT. Encoded protein: CASSARQGVAGELFF.

The chain employs TRBV19 and TRBJ1-4; no definite D call. Germline CDR1 reads LNHDA; CDR2 reads SQIVND (reference sequence). With 4 bases removed from V and 11 bases from J, the gap between germline ends came to 17 bases. The CDR3 contains 14 residues. DNA for the CDR3: TGTGCCAGTAGTACGACCCCCGCGTCCTGGAAACTGTTTTTT. It is translated as CASSTTPASWKLFF.

The J gene is TRBJ2-3, the V gene TRBV29-1, with TRBD2 identical over 9 bases. Germline V gene sequence: CDR1 SQVTM, CDR2 ANQGSEA. Losses at the gene ends were 6 bases for V and 0 bases for J; bases not matched to a gene: 4. The CDR3 is made up of 14 amino acids. The CDR3: CSVASGMSTDTQYF. DNA for the CDR3: TGCAGCGTCGCTAGCGGGATGAGCACAGATACGCAGTATTTT.

The V and J genes are TRBV2 and TRBJ1-6; D is unresolved. Germline V CDR1 and CDR2: SNHLY, FYNNEI. V lost 3 bases, J lost 8 bases, and 8 bases lay in between. The CDR3 covers 13 residues. DNA of the CDR3: TGTGCCAGCAGTGATGGCGGCCATTCACCCCTCCACTTT. Protein sequence: CASSDGGHSPLHF.

A single count supports this clonotype. J is TRBJ1-5 and V is TRBV9, with D possibly being TRBD1 (5 bases). This CDR3 contains 14 residues. V gave up 0 bases and J gave up 7 bases, with 11 bases separating them. Germline V gene sequence: CDR1 SGDLS, CDR2 YYNGEE. The chain's CDR3 is CASSVEWGPQPQHF. CDR3 bases: TGTGCCAGCAGCGTAGAATGGGGACCACAGCCCCAGCATTTT.